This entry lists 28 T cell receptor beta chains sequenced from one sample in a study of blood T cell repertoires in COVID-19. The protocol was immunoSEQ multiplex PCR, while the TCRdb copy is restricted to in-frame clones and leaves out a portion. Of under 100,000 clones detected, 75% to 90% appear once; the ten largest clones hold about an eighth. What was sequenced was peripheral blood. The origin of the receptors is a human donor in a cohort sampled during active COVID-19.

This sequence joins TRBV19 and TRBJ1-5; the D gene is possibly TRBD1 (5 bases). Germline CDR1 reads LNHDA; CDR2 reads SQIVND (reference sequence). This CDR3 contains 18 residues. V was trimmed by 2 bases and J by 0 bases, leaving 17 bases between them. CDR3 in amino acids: CASSIKRGSGHSNQPQHF. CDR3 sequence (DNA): TGTGCCAGTAGTATAAAAAGAGGTTCAGGGCATAGCAATCAGCCCCAGCATTTT.

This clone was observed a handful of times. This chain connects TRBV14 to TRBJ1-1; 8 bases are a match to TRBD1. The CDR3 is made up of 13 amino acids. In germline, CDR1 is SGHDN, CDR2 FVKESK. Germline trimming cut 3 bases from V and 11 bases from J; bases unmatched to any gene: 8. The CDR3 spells CASSQDRAGMAFF. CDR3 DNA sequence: TGTGCCAGCAGCCAGGACAGGGCGGGTATGGCTTTCTTT.

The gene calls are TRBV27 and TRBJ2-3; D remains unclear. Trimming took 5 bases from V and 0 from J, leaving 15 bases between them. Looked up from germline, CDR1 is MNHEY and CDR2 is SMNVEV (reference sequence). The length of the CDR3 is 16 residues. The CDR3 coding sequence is TGTGCCAGCAGTACCCTATCTAGATTTAGCACAGATACGCAGTATTTT. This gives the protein CASSTLSRFSTDTQYF.

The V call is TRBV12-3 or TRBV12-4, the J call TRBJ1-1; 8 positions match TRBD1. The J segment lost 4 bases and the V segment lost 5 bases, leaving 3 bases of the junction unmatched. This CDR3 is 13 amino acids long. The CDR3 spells CASSQTGVTEAFF. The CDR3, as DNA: TGTGCCAGCAGTCAGACAGGGGTCACTGAAGCTTTCTTT.

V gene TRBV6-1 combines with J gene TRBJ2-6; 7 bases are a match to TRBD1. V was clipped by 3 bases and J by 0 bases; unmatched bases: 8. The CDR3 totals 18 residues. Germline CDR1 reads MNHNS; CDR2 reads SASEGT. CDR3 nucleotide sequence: TGTGCCAGCAGTGATGACGGACAGGCCCGCTCTGGGGCCAACGTCCTGACTTTC. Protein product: CASSDDGQARSGANVLTF.

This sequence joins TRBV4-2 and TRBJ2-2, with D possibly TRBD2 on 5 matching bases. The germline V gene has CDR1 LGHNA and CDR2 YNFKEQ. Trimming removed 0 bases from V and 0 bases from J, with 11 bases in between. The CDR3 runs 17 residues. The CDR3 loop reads CASSQEPWGANTGELFF. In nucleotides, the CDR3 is TGTGCCAGCAGCCAAGAGCCCTGGGGAGCGAACACCGGGGAGCTGTTTTTT.

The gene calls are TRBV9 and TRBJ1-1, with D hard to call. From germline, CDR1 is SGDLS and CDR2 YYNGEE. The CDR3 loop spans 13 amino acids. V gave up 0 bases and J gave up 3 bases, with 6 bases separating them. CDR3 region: CASSVDTDTEAFF. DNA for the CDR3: TGTGCCAGCAGCGTAGATACGGACACTGAAGCTTTCTTT. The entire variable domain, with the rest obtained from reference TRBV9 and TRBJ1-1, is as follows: DSGVTQTPKHLITATGQRVTLRCSPRSGDLSVYWYQQSLDQGLQFLIQYYNGEERAKGNILERFSAQQFPDLHSELNLSSLELGDSALYFCASSVDTDTEAFFGQGTRLTVV.

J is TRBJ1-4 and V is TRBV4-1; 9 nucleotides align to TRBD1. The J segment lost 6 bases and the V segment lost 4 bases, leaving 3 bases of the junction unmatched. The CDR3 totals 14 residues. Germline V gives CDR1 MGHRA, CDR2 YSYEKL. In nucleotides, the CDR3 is TGCGCCAGCAGCCTGCGGACAGGGGATGAAAAACTGTTTTTT. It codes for CASSLRTGDEKLFF.

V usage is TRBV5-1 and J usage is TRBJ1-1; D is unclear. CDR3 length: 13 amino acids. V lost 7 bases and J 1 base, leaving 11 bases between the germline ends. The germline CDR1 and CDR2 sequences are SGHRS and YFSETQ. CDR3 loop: CASAEVPNTEAFF. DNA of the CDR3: TGCGCCAGCGCCGAGGTCCCGAACACTGAAGCTTTCTTT.

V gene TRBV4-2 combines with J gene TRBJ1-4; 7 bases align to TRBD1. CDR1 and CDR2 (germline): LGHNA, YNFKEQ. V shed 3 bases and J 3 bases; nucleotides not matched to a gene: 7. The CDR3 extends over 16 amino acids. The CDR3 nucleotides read TGTGCCAGCAGCCAGCCGACCGGGACAGCTAATGAAAAACTGTTTTTT. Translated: CASSQPTGTANEKLFF.

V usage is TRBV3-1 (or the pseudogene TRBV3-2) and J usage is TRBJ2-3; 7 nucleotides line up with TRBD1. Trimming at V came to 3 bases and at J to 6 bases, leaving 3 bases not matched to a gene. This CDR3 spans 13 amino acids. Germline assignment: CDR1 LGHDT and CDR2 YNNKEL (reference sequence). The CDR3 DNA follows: TGTGCCAGCAGCCACAACAGGGGTGATACGCAGTATTTT. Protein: CASSHNRGDTQYF.

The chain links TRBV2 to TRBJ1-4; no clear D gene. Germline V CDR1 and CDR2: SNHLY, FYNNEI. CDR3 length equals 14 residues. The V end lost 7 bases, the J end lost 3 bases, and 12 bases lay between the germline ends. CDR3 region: CASTLLHSNEKLFF. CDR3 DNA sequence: TGTGCCAGCACCCTTCTTCACTCTAATGAAAAACTGTTTTTT.

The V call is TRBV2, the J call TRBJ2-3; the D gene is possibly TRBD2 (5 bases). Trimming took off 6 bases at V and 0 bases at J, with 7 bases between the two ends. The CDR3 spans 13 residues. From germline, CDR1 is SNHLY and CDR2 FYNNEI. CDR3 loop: CASRSGSTDTQYF. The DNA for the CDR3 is TGTGCCAGCAGAAGCGGAAGCACAGATACGCAGTATTTT.

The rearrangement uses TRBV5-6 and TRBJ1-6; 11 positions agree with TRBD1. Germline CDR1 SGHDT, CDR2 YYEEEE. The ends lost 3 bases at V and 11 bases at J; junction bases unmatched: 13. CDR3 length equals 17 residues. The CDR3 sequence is CASSSPTLRDRGTPLHF. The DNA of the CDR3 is TGTGCCAGCAGCTCGCCCACTCTCAGGGACAGGGGGACACCCCTCCACTTT.

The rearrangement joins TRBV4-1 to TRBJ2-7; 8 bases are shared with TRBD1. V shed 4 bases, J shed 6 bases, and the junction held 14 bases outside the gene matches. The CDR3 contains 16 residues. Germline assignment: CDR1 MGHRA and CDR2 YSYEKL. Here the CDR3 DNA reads TGCGCCAGCAGCCCTTGGGGCAGGGGGCGTCCATCCGAGCAGTACTTC. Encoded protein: CASSPWGRGRPSEQYF.

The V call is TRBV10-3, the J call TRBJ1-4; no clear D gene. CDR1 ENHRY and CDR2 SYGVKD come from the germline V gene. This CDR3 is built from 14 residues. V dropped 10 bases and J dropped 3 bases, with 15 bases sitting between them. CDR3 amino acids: CATKITLANEKLFF. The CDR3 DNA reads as TGTGCCACCAAGATAACTTTGGCTAATGAAAAACTGTTTTTT.

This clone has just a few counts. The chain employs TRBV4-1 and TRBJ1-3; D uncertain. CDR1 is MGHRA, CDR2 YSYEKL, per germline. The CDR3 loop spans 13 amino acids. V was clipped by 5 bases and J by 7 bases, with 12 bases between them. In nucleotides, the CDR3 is TGCGCCAGCAGCTTGGGCGGGGAGAACACCATATATTTT. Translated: CASSLGGENTIYF.

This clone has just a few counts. CDR3 amino acids: CASSEALQRSQPQHF. The CDR3 nucleotides are TGTGCCAGCAGTGAAGCGCTTCAGAGGTCTCAGCCCCAGCATTTT. V is TRBV6-1 and J is TRBJ1-5; no firm D call. The CDR3 is made up of 15 amino acids. The germline CDR1 and CDR2 sequences are MNHNS and SASEGT. The ends were cut back, 0 bases at V and 6 bases at J, with 12 bases in the middle.

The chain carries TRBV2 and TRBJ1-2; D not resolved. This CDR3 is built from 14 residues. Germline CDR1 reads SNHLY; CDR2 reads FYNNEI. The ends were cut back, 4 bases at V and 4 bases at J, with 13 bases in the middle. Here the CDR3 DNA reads TGTGCCAGCAGTGGCCACCGGGATGCCTATGGCTACACCTTC. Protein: CASSGHRDAYGYTF.

This CDR3 is CASSLQGHEQYF. The CDR3 DNA follows: TGCGCCAGCAGCTTGCAGGGCCACGAGCAGTACTTC. V usage is TRBV5-1 and J usage is TRBJ2-7, with TRBD1 as a possible D gene (5 bases). This CDR3 region has 12 residues. The germline V gene has CDR1 SGHRS and CDR2 YFSETQ. V shed 1 base and J shed 5 bases, with 7 bases lying between them.

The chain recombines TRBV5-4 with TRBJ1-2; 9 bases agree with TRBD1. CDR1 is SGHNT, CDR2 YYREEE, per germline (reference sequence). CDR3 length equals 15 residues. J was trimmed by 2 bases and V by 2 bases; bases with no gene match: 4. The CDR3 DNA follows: TGTGCCAGCAGCTTCGGCGACAGGGGGAACTATGGCTACACCTTC. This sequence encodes CASSFGDRGNYGYTF.

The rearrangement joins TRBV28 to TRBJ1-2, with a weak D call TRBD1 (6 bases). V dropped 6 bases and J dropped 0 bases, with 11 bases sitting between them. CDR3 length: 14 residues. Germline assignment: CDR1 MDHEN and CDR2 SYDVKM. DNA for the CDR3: TGTGCCAGCAGGCCGGGACAAGCTAACTATGGCTACACCTTC. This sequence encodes CASRPGQANYGYTF.

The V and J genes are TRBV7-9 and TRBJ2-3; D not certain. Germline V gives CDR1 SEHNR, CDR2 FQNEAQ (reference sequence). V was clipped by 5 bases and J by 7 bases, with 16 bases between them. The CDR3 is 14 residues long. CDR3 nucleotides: TGTGCCAGCAGCCCCCAGATGGCCTCGAATACGCAGTATTTT. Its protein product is CASSPQMASNTQYF.

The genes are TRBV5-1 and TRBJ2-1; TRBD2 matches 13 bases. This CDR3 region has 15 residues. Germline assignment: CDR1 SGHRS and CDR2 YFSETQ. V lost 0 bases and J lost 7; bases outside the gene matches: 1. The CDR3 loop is CASSLAGLAGNEQFF. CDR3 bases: TGCGCCAGCAGCTTGGCGGGACTAGCGGGGAATGAGCAGTTCTTC.

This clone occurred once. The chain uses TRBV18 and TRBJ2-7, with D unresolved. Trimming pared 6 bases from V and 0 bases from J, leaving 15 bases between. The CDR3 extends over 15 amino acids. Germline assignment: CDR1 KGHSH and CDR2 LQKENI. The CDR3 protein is CASSQSALSSYEQYF. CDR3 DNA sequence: TGTGCCAGCTCTCAGTCAGCGTTGAGCTCCTACGAGCAGTACTTC.

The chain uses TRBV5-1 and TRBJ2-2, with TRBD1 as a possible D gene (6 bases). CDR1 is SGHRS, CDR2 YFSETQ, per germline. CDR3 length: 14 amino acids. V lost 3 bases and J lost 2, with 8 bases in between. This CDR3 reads CASSWDINTGELFF. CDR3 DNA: TGCGCCAGCAGCTGGGACATTAACACCGGGGAGCTGTTTTTT.

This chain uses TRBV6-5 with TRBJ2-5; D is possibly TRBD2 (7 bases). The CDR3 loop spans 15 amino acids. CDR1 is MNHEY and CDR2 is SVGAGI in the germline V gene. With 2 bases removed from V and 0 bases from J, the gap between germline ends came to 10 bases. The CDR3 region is CASSYGGADQETQYF. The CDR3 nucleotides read TGTGCCAGCAGTTACGGGGGGGCGGACCAAGAGACCCAGTACTTC.

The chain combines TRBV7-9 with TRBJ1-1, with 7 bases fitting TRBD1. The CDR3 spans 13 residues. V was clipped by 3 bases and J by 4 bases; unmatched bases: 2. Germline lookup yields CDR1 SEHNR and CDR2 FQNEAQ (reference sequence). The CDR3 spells CASSFTGVTEAFF. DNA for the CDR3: TGTGCCAGCAGCTTCACAGGGGTCACTGAAGCTTTCTTT.